The source of this T cell receptor beta chain is a study of blood T cells in healthy people across ages. For this clonotype: The antigen is unknown.

For the second PCR, which ran for 7 to 11 cycles, a sample-barcoded 5' primer and a J-beta primer mix were used. Each cDNA molecule received a tag from a template-switch adaptor that had 12 random nucleotides. CDR3-containing paired-end reads numbered at least 2.5 million in each sample. One entry per CDR3 protein results from TCRdb running MiXCR on the 5' RACE reads. In the table there are over 1.5 million distinct CDR3 sequences, around half of which are singletons. Study conclusions and caveats: Versus aged donors, long-lived donors had higher diversity and more naive CD4+ cells. A conclusive naive versus antigen-experienced comparison was prevented by the unsorted PBMCs.

Trimming removed 3 bases at V and 6 bases at J, with 17 bases between. Germline V gene lookup returns CDR1 MGHRA and CDR2 YSYEKL. The CDR3 length is 15 residues. The sequencing sample was made of blood. The receptor was derived from a middle-aged woman in good health. V usage is TRBV4-1 and J usage is TRBJ1-1; D might be TRBD1 (6 bases). As DNA, the CDR3 is TGCGCCAGCAGCCACGTTGACAGGCTCCGTCCTGAAGCTTTCTTT. It is translated as CASSHVDRLRPEAFF.